The 6 T cell receptor beta chains in this list originate from one sample, sequenced in a study of breast tumors, draining lymph nodes, adjacent tissues. TCRdb independently ran MiXCR on the multiplex PCR reads; one entry per CDR3 protein. Of fewer than 300,000 distinct CDR3 sequences listed, about 30% were seen once; the top ten hold around 1.4%. Breast cancer patients provided tissue from their axillary draining lymph nodes. Sequencing used axillary lymph node tissue. The receptor set was obtained from a female donor with breast cancer. Some clones in this sample may be carry-over from other donors' samples.

The chain recombines TRBV2 with TRBJ2-3; D is possibly TRBD1 or TRBD2 (5 bases each). Germline V gene data show CDR1 as SNHLY and CDR2 as FYNNEI. This CDR3 region has 14 residues. The V gene lost 11 bases and the J gene lost 11 bases, with 26 bases spanning the gap. The CDR3 DNA reads as TGTGCCCCAAGAACGAGGGGTGGCTACAATGAGCAGTATTTT. Amino acids: CAPRTRGGYNEQYF. The whole variable domain, filled in from reference TRBV2 and TRBJ2-3, reads EPEVTQTPSHQVTQMGQEVILRCVPISNHLYFYWYRQILGQKVEFLVSFYNNEISEKSEIFDDQFSVERPDGSNFTLKIRSTKLEDSAMYFCAPRTRGGYNEQYFGPGTRLTVL.

The rearrangement joins TRBV19 to TRBJ1-6; 7 bases agree with TRBD1. V dropped 7 bases and J dropped 10; count of bases not matched to a gene: 13. Per germline, CDR1 LNHDA and CDR2 SQIVND (reference sequence). The CDR3 has 15 amino acids. The CDR3, as DNA: TGTGCCAGTAATTCGGAGACAGGGCAGATCTCACCCCTCCACTTT. Translating gives CASNSETGQISPLHF.

This clonotype was seen repeatedly, ten times or more. The V call is TRBV7-8, the J call TRBJ2-7; D is possibly TRBD1 (6 bases). V was trimmed by 5 bases and J by 1 base, leaving 12 bases between them. The germline CDR1 and CDR2 sequences are SGHVS and FQNEAQ. There are 14 residues in the CDR3. CDR3 amino acids: CASSKNRDSYEQYF. Here the CDR3 DNA reads TGTGCCAGCAGCAAGAACAGGGATTCCTACGAGCAGTACTTC.

This clonotype occurred many times. This chain uses TRBV20-1 with TRBJ2-3; 9 bases match TRBD2. CDR1 and CDR2 (germline): DFQATT, SNEGSKA (reference sequence). The CDR3 has 14 residues. V dropped 7 bases and J dropped 3; count of bases not matched to a gene: 8. The CDR3 spells CSGGREGGTDTQYF. CDR3 bases: TGCAGTGGCGGGCGGGAGGGAGGAACAGATACGCAGTATTTT.

This clonotype was seen repeatedly, ten times or more. V gene TRBV5-1 combines with J gene TRBJ2-3, with 7 bases fitting TRBD2. The CDR3 has 14 residues. V was pared by 7 bases and J by 3 bases, with 8 bases of the junction left unmatched. Germline loops: CDR1 SGHRS, CDR2 YFSETQ. CDR3 sequence (DNA): TGCGCCAGCGGGGGAGGGTCTCTGACAGATACGCAGTATTTT. As protein: CASGGGSLTDTQYF.

This clonotype occurred many times. The chain has TRBV4-1 and TRBJ1-3, with D perhaps matching TRBD1 (5 bases). The CDR3 extends over 16 amino acids. The germline V and J ends were trimmed by 0 bases and 2 bases, with 11 bases remaining between them. Germline lookup yields CDR1 MGHRA and CDR2 YSYEKL. The chain's CDR3 is CASSQDLGGPGNTIYF. The DNA for the CDR3 is TGCGCCAGCAGCCAAGATCTGGGGGGTCCTGGAAACACCATATATTTT.